One and the same sample provided the 22 T cell receptor beta chains below, sequenced in a study of tumor-infiltrating lymphocytes in localized non-small cell lung cancer. The data were produced by immunoSEQ multiplex PCR, yet TCRdb's version contains in-frame clones alone and is incomplete. The table has over 1,500 clones, 30% to 45% seen once. Sequenced material: uninvolved lung tissue not adjacent to the tumor. The receptors originated from a human donor with non-small cell lung cancer.

The V call is TRBV2, the J call TRBJ2-2, with D perhaps being TRBD1 or TRBD2 (5 bases each). The CDR3 totals 17 residues. Germline V lookup: CDR1 SNHLY, CDR2 FYNNEI. Trimming shortened V by 8 bases and J by 6 bases, and 25 bases separated the two germline ends. The CDR3 here is CASGGGGRLGRAGELFF. The CDR3 nucleotides are TGTGCCAGCGGTGGGGGTGGTCGGTTAGGCCGGGCCGGGGAGCTGTTTTTT.

The chain couples TRBV4-3 to TRBJ2-6; D unclear. Germline loops: CDR1 LGHNA, CDR2 YSLEER. This CDR3 contains 16 residues. V lost 0 bases and J 0 bases, leaving 6 bases between the germline ends. The CDR3 reads CASSQDSSSGANVLTF. The CDR3, as DNA: TGCGCCAGCAGCCAAGACAGCAGCTCTGGGGCCAACGTCCTGACTTTC.

V gene TRBV25-1 combines with J gene TRBJ2-7; the match to TRBD1 covers 7 bases. J gave up 2 bases and V 9 bases, and 4 bases lay outside the gene matches. Germline CDR1 and CDR2: MGHDK and SYGVNS. The CDR3 spans 12 residues. This CDR3 is CASGDRAYEQYF. The CDR3 DNA reads TGTGCCAGTGGAGACAGGGCCTACGAGCAGTACTTC.

This clone was seen a few times. The chain employs TRBV5-8 and TRBJ1-5; tentatively, D is TRBD1 (6 bases). The V gene lost 0 bases and the J gene lost 11 bases, with 12 bases spanning the gap. Germline V CDR1 and CDR2: SGHTS, YDEGEE. CDR3 size: 13 residues. CDR3 amino acids: CASSLEQGRTQHF. CDR3 DNA: TGTGCCAGCAGCTTGGAACAGGGACGAACCCAGCATTTT.

V gene TRBV11-2 combines with J gene TRBJ2-7; D not certain. CDR1 and CDR2 from the germline V gene are SGHAT and FQNNGV. The CDR3 runs to 16 residues. V was cut by 1 base and J by 0 bases, with 13 bases left in between. The CDR3 DNA sequence: TGTGCCAGCAGCTTAGTAGTGGGCGCCGGCTCCTACGAGCAGTACTTC. It is translated as CASSLVVGAGSYEQYF.

The table lists this clone with a few counts. V usage is TRBV25-1 and J usage is TRBJ1-2; the D is unclear. The V end was cut by 6 bases, the J end by 3 bases, with 11 bases between. Germline loops: CDR1 MGHDK, CDR2 SYGVNS. This CDR3 comprises 13 residues. This chain's CDR3 is CASSRRWDYGYTF. The DNA for the CDR3 is TGTGCCAGCAGCCGGAGGTGGGACTATGGCTACACCTTC.

The V call is TRBV30, the J call TRBJ1-6; D possibly corresponds to TRBD1 (5 bases). V lost 4 bases and J lost 7, with 11 bases in between. CDR1 is GTSNPN, CDR2 SVGIG, per germline (reference sequence). The CDR3 length is 13 residues. CDR3 sequence (DNA): TGTGCCTGGAACCCTACAGGAAATTCACCCCTCCACTTT. It codes for CAWNPTGNSPLHF.

This clone was seen a handful of times. The chain couples TRBV7-8 to TRBJ1-2; the match to TRBD1 covers 10 bases. In germline, CDR1 is SGHVS, CDR2 FQNEAQ. The CDR3 sequence is 16 residues long. The V segment lost 5 bases and the J segment 4 bases; nucleotides outside the gene matches: 10. In DNA, the CDR3 is TGTGCCAGCAGCGCCGAGGGACAGGGGATTCGCTATGGCTACACCTTC. Its translation is CASSAEGQGIRYGYTF.

In DNA, the CDR3 is TGTGCCAGCAGCCCCGGTCCGGTAGACGGTGAGCAGTTCTTC. Its protein is CASSPGPVDGEQFF. The chain links TRBV7-2 to TRBJ2-1; D unresolved. V was cut by 5 bases and J by 9 bases, with 17 bases left in between. Germline loops: CDR1 SGHTA, CDR2 FQGNSA. The CDR3 runs to 14 residues.

The V gene is TRBV30, the J gene TRBJ2-1; possibly TRBD2 for D (6 bases). Germline values: CDR1 GTSNPN, CDR2 SVGIG (reference sequence). V lost 4 bases to trimming and J lost 6 bases, with 13 bases between them. The CDR3 runs to 13 residues. The CDR3: CAWTVGGINEQFF. The CDR3 DNA sequence: TGTGCCTGGACTGTGGGGGGAATCAATGAGCAGTTCTTC.

This clone was seen only a few times. This chain connects TRBV7-9 to TRBJ1-6, with D possibly TRBD1 on 5 matching bases. The CDR3 covers 16 residues. CDR1 is SEHNR, CDR2 FQNEAQ, per germline (reference sequence). V lost 1 base and J lost 0, with 7 bases in between. CDR3: CASSLGGTSYNSPLHF. In nucleotides, the CDR3 is TGTGCCAGCAGCTTAGGGGGGACCTCCTATAATTCACCCCTCCACTTT.

This clone was found a few times. The rearrangement links TRBV5-1 to TRBJ2-5, with TRBD2 matching 12 bases. There are 15 residues in the CDR3. CDR1 is SGHRS, CDR2 YFSETQ, per germline. Germline trimming cut 1 base from V and 4 bases from J; bases unmatched to any gene: 2. The CDR3 DNA sequence: TGCGCCAGCAGCTTGTCACTAGCGGGAGGAGAGACCCAGTACTTC. It specifies CASSLSLAGGETQYF.

There are a few counts of this clone. CDR3 amino acids: CASRDLASTGELFF. CDR3 coding DNA: TGCGCCAGCAGGGATCTAGCGTCCACCGGGGAGCTGTTTTTT. The J gene is TRBJ2-2, the V gene TRBV10-1, with D perhaps matching TRBD2 (6 bases). V was shortened by 6 bases and J by 4 bases, with 12 bases between the two germline ends. This CDR3 is built from 14 residues. CDR1 is WNHNN and CDR2 is SYGVQD in the germline V gene (reference sequence).

The chain joins TRBV30 to TRBJ2-3; perhaps D is TRBD1 or TRBD2 (5 bases each). Germline assignment: CDR1 GTSNPN and CDR2 SVGIG (reference sequence). This CDR3 contains 13 residues. Trimming removed 1 base from V and 5 bases from J, with 10 bases in between. The CDR3 loop is CAWSETGRDTQYF. The CDR3 DNA is TGTGCCTGGAGTGAAACGGGGCGAGATACGCAGTATTTT.

This clone occurred a few times. The chain links TRBV30 to TRBJ1-2; D perhaps matches TRBD1 (6 bases). In germline, CDR1 is GTSNPN, CDR2 SVGIG (reference sequence). Trimming cost V 4 bases and J 4 bases, with 16 bases left between them. There are 14 residues in the CDR3. CDR3 sequence: CAWNAGADSYGYTF. Written as DNA, the CDR3 is TGTGCCTGGAACGCAGGGGCCGACAGCTATGGCTACACCTTC. The variable domain in full, completed from reference TRBV30 and TRBJ1-2, reads SQTIHQWPATLVQPVGSPLSLECTVEGTSNPNLYWYRQAAGRGLQLLFYSVGIGQISSEVPQNLSASRPQDRQFILSSKKLLLSDSGFYLCAWNAGADSYGYTFGSGTRLTVV.

This clone was counted between two and nine times. The chain couples TRBV30 to TRBJ2-2, with D maybe TRBD1 (6 bases). The CDR3 covers 15 residues. V was shortened by 4 bases and J by 4 bases, with 16 bases between the two germline ends. Germline CDR1 is GTSNPN and CDR2 is SVGIG (reference sequence). The CDR3 here is CAWTRGTPLTGELFF. CDR3 in DNA: TGTGCCTGGACCAGGGGTACCCCACTCACCGGGGAGCTGTTTTTT.

There are a few counts of this clone. The chain carries TRBV5-1 and TRBJ2-5; D possibly uses TRBD1 or TRBD2 (5 bases each). The CDR3 runs to 15 residues. The V gene lost 0 bases and the J gene lost 4 bases, with 13 bases spanning the gap. The V gene's germline CDR1 is SGHRS and CDR2 YFSETQ. CDR3 nucleotide sequence: TGCGCCAGCAGCTTGGCCGGGGCGGATAGAGAGACCCAGTACTTC. Amino acids: CASSLAGADRETQYF.

This rearrangement joins TRBV6-1 to TRBJ2-7; D might be TRBD1 (6 bases). The CDR3 is 13 amino acids. Germline CDR1 and CDR2: MNHNS and SASEGT. V was shortened by 6 bases and J by 3 bases, with 12 bases between the two germline ends. CDR3: CASSRQESYEQYF. CDR3 bases: TGTGCCAGCAGCAGACAGGAAAGCTACGAGCAGTACTTC.

This clone was recorded only once. This chain joins TRBV7-3 and TRBJ2-1; tentatively, D is TRBD2 (6 bases). The CDR3 loop spans 15 amino acids. Germline V gene lookup returns CDR1 SGHTA and CDR2 FQGTGA. Trimming took off 2 bases at V and 6 bases at J, with 14 bases between the two ends. CDR3 sequence reads: CASSLYGSEVNEQFF. The CDR3 DNA follows: TGTGCCAGCAGCTTATACGGGAGTGAGGTCAATGAGCAGTTCTTC.

In this sample, this clone turned up a few times. The rearrangement links TRBV5-1 to TRBJ1-1; possibly TRBD1 for D (5 bases). Germline lookup yields CDR1 SGHRS and CDR2 YFSETQ. V gave up 7 bases and J gave up 2 bases, with 12 bases separating them. The CDR3 covers 13 residues. CDR3 amino acids: CASGEQGNTEAFF. For the CDR3, the DNA is TGCGCCAGCGGGGAGCAGGGAAACACTGAAGCTTTCTTT.

This clone was picked up a small number of times. Relative to the germline gene, one junction end is altered; a read error may explain this. The V call is TRBV6-4, the J call TRBJ2-2; a weak D match, TRBD2 (8 bases). The CDR3 sequence is 15 residues long. Germline V CDR1 and CDR2: MRHNA, SNTAGT. The CDR3 here is CAGTAGVTVTGEPFF. The DNA of the CDR3 is TGTGCCGGGACAGCGGGAGTTACGGTTACCGGGGAGCCGTTTTTT.

This clone was counted only a few times. The chain joins TRBV7-2 to TRBJ2-1, with 9 bases lining up with TRBD2. Germline values: CDR1 SGHTA, CDR2 FQGNSA. The CDR3 runs to 15 residues. The V gene end was trimmed by 5 bases and the J gene end by 4 bases; junction bases not matched to a gene: 6. The CDR3 DNA reads as TGTGCCAGCAGCCTGACTAGCGGCCCTTACAATGAGCAGTTCTTC. Protein product: CASSLTSGPYNEQFF.